Below are 10 T cell receptor beta chains sequenced from a single sample in a study of T-cell memory formation after mild COVID-19. MiXCR, run by TCRdb on the 5' RACE reads, gives a single entry per CDR3 protein. The sample contains 470,000 or so distinct CDR3 sequences, more than 20% of which appear only once. The sequenced material came from PBMCs or a T cell subset sorted from them (not recorded which). These receptors all stem from an adult woman who had mild COVID-19 (a few samples of this study predate the infection). Cell type and time point are not known.

The rearrangement joins TRBV20-1 to TRBJ2-5, with D perhaps matching TRBD1 or TRBD2 (5 bases each). V shed 6 bases and J shed 0 bases, with 14 bases lying between them. CDR3 length: 14 amino acids. The germline V gene encodes CDR1 DFQATT and CDR2 SNEGSKA (reference sequence). The CDR3 nucleotides are TGCAGTGCGAGGGGTTCGGGGAACCAAGAGACCCAGTACTTC. This encodes CSARGSGNQETQYF.

The CDR3 DNA follows: TGCGCCAGCAGCTTGGGACAGGGGGCGGATGTAGCTTTCTTT. It encodes CASSLGQGADVAFF. The rearrangement joins TRBV5-1 to TRBJ1-1; 10 bases are shared with TRBD1. V gave up 0 bases and J gave up 10 bases; unmatched junction bases: 6. Per the germline V gene, CDR1 is SGHRS and CDR2 is YFSETQ. This CDR3 spans 14 amino acids.

This clonotype was detected only a few times. This chain uses TRBV24-1 with TRBJ2-3, with D possibly TRBD1 on 6 matching bases. V was cut by 9 bases and J by 0 bases, with 12 bases left in between. This CDR3 is built from 14 residues. The germline V gene has CDR1 KGHDR and CDR2 SFDVKD. CDR3 protein: CATAGELSTDTQYF. CDR3 DNA: TGTGCCACCGCAGGGGAACTCAGCACAGATACGCAGTATTTT.

This clonotype came up a few times. V gene TRBV7-9 combines with J gene TRBJ2-1; 8 bases agree with TRBD1. J gave up 12 bases and V 1 base, and 5 bases lay outside the gene matches. Germline V gene data show CDR1 as SEHNR and CDR2 as FQNEAQ (reference sequence). The CDR3 loop spans 13 amino acids. The CDR3 region has the DNA TGTGCCAGCAGCTTAGGGGACAGGCCTATGCAGTTCTTC. Amino acid sequence: CASSLGDRPMQFF.

CDR3 amino acids: CASSLGVTGNNEQFF. Written as DNA, the CDR3 is TGTGCCAGCAGCCTGGGGGTGACGGGCAACAATGAGCAGTTCTTC. V and J are TRBV5-5 and TRBJ2-1; D could derive from TRBD1 or TRBD2 (5 bases each). Germline V gene sequence: CDR1 SGHKS, CDR2 YYEKEE (reference sequence). This CDR3 is 15 amino acids long. With 4 bases removed from V and 5 bases from J, the gap between germline ends came to 16 bases.

This clonotype was detected only once. The chain recombines TRBV16 with TRBJ1-5; no reliable D call. Trimming took 4 bases from V and 4 from J, leaving 11 bases between them. The CDR3 is 14 residues long. Germline V gene sequence: CDR1 KGHSY, CDR2 FQNENV. The chain's CDR3 is CASSPGPVNQPQHF. The CDR3 coding sequence is TGTGCCAGCAGCCCCGGTCCGGTGAATCAGCCCCAGCATTTT.

This chain connects TRBV5-6 to TRBJ1-1; D is unresolved. V gave up 2 bases and J gave up 0 bases, with 14 bases separating them. The CDR3 spans 16 residues. Germline V gives CDR1 SGHDT, CDR2 YYEEEE. In DNA, the CDR3 is TGTGCCAGCAGCTTAACTGGGTCCCTAATGAACACTGAAGCTTTCTTT. This codes for CASSLTGSLMNTEAFF.

This clonotype occurred a few times. The chain carries TRBV11-2 and TRBJ2-7, with TRBD1 identical over 11 bases. The germline CDR1 and CDR2 sequences are SGHAT and FQNNGV. The CDR3 is made up of 15 amino acids. Losses at the gene ends were 5 bases for V and 1 base for J; bases not matched to a gene: 4. The CDR3 sequence: CASSAGTGGSYEQYF. The CDR3 coding sequence is TGTGCCAGCAGCGCCGGGACAGGGGGTTCCTACGAGCAGTACTTC.

The table lists this clonotype with a count of one. The rearrangement links TRBV11-1 to TRBJ2-4, with 9 bases matching TRBD1. This CDR3 has 15 amino acids. Germline V gene sequence: CDR1 SGHAT, CDR2 FQDESV (reference sequence). V gave up 4 bases and J gave up 4 bases; unmatched junction bases: 5. CDR3 region: CASSSSQGAKNIQYF. CDR3 DNA: TGTGCCAGCAGCTCCTCACAGGGGGCGAAAAACATTCAGTACTTC.

This clonotype was recorded once. V and J are TRBV11-1 and TRBJ2-3, with unresolved D. Germline lookup yields CDR1 SGHAT and CDR2 FQDESV (reference sequence). V was clipped by 3 bases and J by 3 bases, with 10 bases between them. The CDR3 is made up of 14 amino acids. The CDR3, as DNA: TGTGCCAGCAGCTTCGAGACGAATACAGATACGCAGTATTTT. Residues: CASSFETNTDTQYF.